This entry lists 3 T cell receptor beta chains sequenced from one sample in a study of T cells after yellow fever vaccination. TCRdb re-derived calls from the 5' RACE reads in MiXCR, one entry per CDR3 protein. The sample carries some 350,000 distinct CDR3 sequences, roughly 11% recorded once. The sample here was PBMCs, taken on the day of the first yellow fever vaccination. Receptor source: a man younger than 35 who received the YFV17D yellow fever vaccine.

This chain connects TRBV11-2 to TRBJ2-5; 9 bases fit TRBD2. With V trimmed by 1 base and J by 3 bases, 12 bases remained unmatched. Germline-derived CDR1 and CDR2 are SGHAT and FQNNGV. CDR3 length equals 18 residues. CDR3 region: CASSLVPAGGIIKETQYF. The CDR3 nucleotides are TGTGCCAGCAGCTTAGTCCCAGCGGGGGGTATAATTAAAGAGACCCAGTACTTC.

This chain joins TRBV5-1 and TRBJ2-5; a possible D gene is TRBD2 (6 bases). The CDR3 covers 15 residues. Germline CDR1 SGHRS, CDR2 YFSETQ. V dropped 4 bases and J dropped 5 bases, with 18 bases sitting between them. CDR3 in DNA: TGCGCCAGCAGCCTTAGTCGGGGGTTCGGGGAGACCCAGTACTTC. It encodes CASSLSRGFGETQYF. Variable domain in full (rest from reference TRBV5-1 and TRBJ2-5): KAGVTQTPRYLIKTRGQQVTLSCSPISGHRSVSWYQQTPGQGLQFLFEYFSETQRNKGNFPGRFSGRQFSNSRSEMNVSTLELGDSALYLCASSLSRGFGETQYFGPGTRLLVL.

Here the CDR3 reads CASSYMRTDTQYF. In DNA, the CDR3 is TGTGCCAGCAGTTACATGAGGACGGATACGCAGTATTTT. The rearrangement joins TRBV6-5 to TRBJ2-3; no firm D call. Germline V gives CDR1 MNHEY, CDR2 SVGAGI. V lost 2 bases to trimming and J lost 6 bases, with 9 bases between them. This CDR3 contains 13 residues.